This T cell receptor (beta chain) was documented in a study of shared clonotypes between healthy human individuals (dated by TCRdb to 2018 to 2021). The study in broad terms: Three men and two women, aged 18 to 49 years, made up the cohort. For each donor, CD4 naive and CD4 memory were each given three plates, CD8 naive was given two plates, and CD8 memory was given one plate. To estimate repertoire size and how much clonotypes are shared between individuals, the study performed deep sequencing of blood TCR repertoires from a few healthy adults. To increase sequencing depth and limit assay-specific biases, different laboratories used diverse techniques to prepare libraries and sequence TCR repertoires. Each donor's leukapheresis produced roughly between roughly 0.9 and 8.9 billion PBMCs. General conclusions and limits of the study: Across several donors, 5% to 6% of naive CD4, over 3% of naive CD8, under 2.5% of memory CD4, and around 0.4% of memory CD8 clonotypes were shared. Clonotypes shared by all four sorted-subset donors showed higher generation probabilities than non-shared clonotypes. Because the study included a small number of donors, the genetic and exposure-history diversity represented was limited. Sampling was restricted to blood, and TCR repertoires in tissues likely differ from the TCR repertoires found in blood. Based on pairwise subsampling, the degree of clonotype sharing among donors was expected to be affected by sequencing depth. Naive subsets generally had larger estimated clonotype richness than memory subsets did. Rarefaction of sorted-subset datasets indicated incomplete sequencing despite the large sequencing depth.

On this clone: Its recognized antigen is unknown. Base qualities were left out, and no much larger clone turns up one base away.

Using the deep immunoSEQ assay, multiplex PCR amplified TCR CDR3 regions from genomic DNA. Extracted genomic DNA from each cell subset was distributed evenly across all wells of several immunoSEQ 96-well plates, and each plate was treated as a replicate. Each replicate PCR for sorted subsets received roughly 0.2 ug genomic DNA, equal to tens of thousands of T cell genomes. The purified libraries were quantified using a Qubit 3.0 fluorometer, sized with a Bioanalyzer 2100, and then quantified again using the KAPA Library Quantification kit. Every immunoSEQ 96-well plate was sequenced on a dedicated single-read 150-cycle Illumina NextSeq 550 flow cell. The authors' pipeline ran thus. Because only junctional sequences without quality scores were contained in the immunoSEQ output, filtering matching that applied to full-length reads could not be performed. Sequences were annotated with PyIR, a Python wrapper for IgBLAST v1.9, and V/J genes and CDR3 were assigned using IMGT germline references. Reads with weak V/J assignments (E-value above 1e-6), missing CDR3, stop codons, out-of-frame junctions, or ambiguous translated residues were removed. V3J clonotypes were defined as sequences sharing the same inferred V gene, J gene, and CDR3 amino acid sequence. The percentage overlap between two repertoires was calculated by dividing the number of shared unique clonotypes by the size of the smaller repertoire. RTK rarefaction, the Chao1 estimator, and Recon v2.1 estimates of unobserved clonotypes were used to assess repertoire richness. OLGA was used to compute generation probabilities for all TCRbeta clonotypes that the gDNA method yielded from a few donors. The table comes from immuneACCESS by way of TCRdb, which keeps in-frame sequences with V and J called. Part of the clones is missing from these tables; in studies checked, under half for an unresolved V gene and the rest for unknown reasons. For V, J and clone size, that table is used; D and trimming come from the DNA. The sample table holds 1,400,000 or so clones, of which 98% were seen once. 0.36% of the sample lies in the top ten.

Donors were healthy HIV-negative adults with no recently reported acute infections or vaccinations. All donors were Caucasian adults living in Nashville, Tennessee, USA. Magnetic negative selection was used to enrich CD4+ T cells, after which naive cells were positively selected on CD45RA and the negative fraction became the memory subset. Blood was obtained by leukapheresis, after which PBMCs were separated by Ficoll-Histopaque density gradient centrifugation and cryopreserved in liquid nitrogen vapor phase. Analytical flow cytometry was used to check the purity and quantity of every magnetically sorted T cell population. Genomic DNA was isolated from every sorted fraction and measured by UV absorbance on a Nanodrop 2000c. This receptor was identified in a man younger than 40 in good health. Sequencing used naive CD4+ T cells sorted from blood. Per the publication, the cell subset or site label means: CD45RA+ positively selected.

The CDR3: CASSHPGGNQPQHF. Read as DNA, the sequence is TGCGCCAGCAGCCATCCCGGGGGAAATCAGCCCCAGCATTTT. The chain was built from TRBV4-3 and TRBJ1-5, and TRBD1 may be the D gene, going by 5 matching bases. The junction shows trimming of 3 bases on V and 4 bases on J, plus 10 bases between the germline ends. CDR1 and CDR2, looked up from the germline V gene, are LGHNA and YSLEER. From cysteine to phenylalanine, the CDR3 is 14 amino acids long. The CDR3 DNA has 42 bases and is translated from base 1.